This passage covers 26 T cell receptor beta chains from one sample sequenced in a study of PD-1 blockade in classical Hodgkin lymphoma. Regarding time point: cycle 4 day 1 (C4D1), after 6 weeks of nivolumab. Every single patient, without exception, relapsed after autologous stem cell transplantation, and brentuximab vedotin exposure varied. TCRdb's table, derived via immunoSEQ multiplex PCR, lists solely in-frame clones and lacks some. The data hold 20,000 or so clones, with roughly four fifths observed a single time. The material sequenced was peripheral blood mononuclear cells (PBMCs), taken before the fourth cycle of nivolumab. Receptor source: a human donor with classical Hodgkin lymphoma.

The rearrangement joins TRBV4-1 to TRBJ2-7; maybe TRBD1 (7 bases). CDR1 is MGHRA, CDR2 YSYEKL, per germline. Trimming took 4 bases from V and 2 from J, leaving 12 bases between them. This CDR3 is 14 amino acids long. CDR3 sequence reads: CASSRGDSPYEQYF. DNA for the CDR3: TGCGCCAGCAGCCGCGGGGACAGTCCCTACGAGCAGTACTTC.

V and J are TRBV28 and TRBJ1-1; tentatively, D is TRBD1 (6 bases). Trimming removed 7 bases from V and 3 bases from J, with 24 bases in between. Germline lookup yields CDR1 MDHEN and CDR2 SYDVKM. CDR3 size: 17 residues. This chain's CDR3 is CASTPVVDSFGDTEAFF. CDR3 coding DNA: TGTGCCAGCACCCCAGTGGTGGACAGTTTTGGGGACACTGAAGCTTTCTTT.

This chain connects TRBV5-1 to TRBJ2-5; TRBD2 aligns across 9 bases. V was clipped by 4 bases and J by 3 bases; unmatched bases: 4. The germline gives CDR1 SGHRS, CDR2 YFSETQ. This CDR3 spans 14 amino acids. In DNA, the CDR3 is TGCGCCAGCAGCATAATAGCGGGGGAAGAGACCCAGTACTTC. This encodes CASSIIAGEETQYF. The full variable domain, its missing parts supplied by reference TRBV5-1 and TRBJ2-5, is KAGVTQTPRYLIKTRGQQVTLSCSPISGHRSVSWYQQTPGQGLQFLFEYFSETQRNKGNFPGRFSGRQFSNSRSEMNVSTLELGDSALYLCASSIIAGEETQYFGPGTRLLVL.

The chain uses TRBV7-2 and TRBJ1-1, with a possible D match to TRBD1 (6 bases). The length of the CDR3 is 14 residues. Germline assignment: CDR1 SGHTA and CDR2 FQGNSA. Trimming removed 6 bases from V and 5 bases from J, with 16 bases in between. The CDR3 region is CASSKQGRGTEAFF. The CDR3 DNA follows: TGTGCCAGCAGTAAACAGGGACGGGGGACTGAAGCTTTCTTT.

The V gene is TRBV4-3, the J gene TRBJ2-1; a weak D match, TRBD1 (5 bases). Looked up from germline, CDR1 is LGHNA and CDR2 is YSLEER. V was trimmed by 0 bases and J by 8 bases, leaving 11 bases between them. The CDR3 totals 14 residues. Written as DNA, the CDR3 is TGCGCCAGCAGCCAAGATCCAGGGTTCGATGAGCAGTTCTTC. Its protein is CASSQDPGFDEQFF.

This clone was detected once. The chain joins TRBV28 to TRBJ1-1, with 8 bases identical to TRBD1. Per germline, CDR1 MDHEN and CDR2 SYDVKM. CDR3 length equals 15 residues. V was pared by 3 bases and J by 4 bases, with 7 bases of the junction left unmatched. For the CDR3, the DNA is TGTGCCAGCAGTTTGAGGCAGGGGGCCGGCACTGAAGCTTTCTTT. This sequence encodes CASSLRQGAGTEAFF.

This clone was seen once. The chain employs TRBV5-1 and TRBJ2-1; a weak D match, TRBD2 (6 bases). The CDR3 contains 16 residues. V was clipped by 0 bases and J by 0 bases, with 10 bases between them. Looked up from germline, CDR1 is SGHRS and CDR2 is YFSETQ. The CDR3 spells CASSLVAGTSYNEQFF. The DNA for the CDR3 is TGCGCCAGCAGCTTGGTGGCGGGGACCTCCTACAATGAGCAGTTCTTC.

The table lists this clone with a few counts. This chain links TRBV9 with TRBJ2-1; D remains unclear. With 2 bases removed from V and 0 bases from J, the gap between germline ends came to 9 bases. CDR1 and CDR2 from the germline V gene are SGDLS and YYNGEE. The CDR3 consists of 15 residues. The CDR3 here is CASSVDGRSYNEQFF. The CDR3 DNA sequence: TGTGCCAGCAGCGTCGACGGCCGCTCCTACAATGAGCAGTTCTTC.

V is TRBV28 and J is TRBJ2-4, with TRBD2 matching 7 bases. After removal of 5 bases from V and 1 base from J, the junction contained 5 bases not matched to a gene. Germline loops: CDR1 MDHEN, CDR2 SYDVKM. The CDR3 has 15 residues. As DNA, the CDR3 is TGTGCCAGCAGTCAAAGCGGGGAGGCCAAAAACATTCAGTACTTC. It yields the protein CASSQSGEAKNIQYF.

The chain has TRBV18 and TRBJ2-7; TRBD2 might be the D (5 bases). Trimming removed 5 bases at V and 1 base at J, with 15 bases between. Germline lookup yields CDR1 KGHSH and CDR2 LQKENI. CDR3 length: 15 residues. The CDR3 is CASSTMMRASYEQYF. CDR3 nucleotide sequence: TGTGCCAGCTCAACCATGATGAGGGCGTCCTACGAGCAGTACTTC.

This clone was picked up one time. This chain links TRBV11-3 with TRBJ2-3; no firm D call. CDR3 length: 13 amino acids. Germline CDR1 and CDR2: SGHNT and YENEEA. V shed 5 bases and J shed 4 bases, with 10 bases lying between them. CDR3 loop: CASSPGYSDTQYF. The CDR3 DNA sequence: TGTGCCAGCAGCCCCGGGTACTCAGATACGCAGTATTTT.

The gene calls are TRBV14 and TRBJ2-2; D may be TRBD2 (6 bases). V lost 2 bases and J 4 bases, leaving 14 bases between the germline ends. Germline values: CDR1 SGHDN, CDR2 FVKESK. This CDR3 is 16 amino acids long. For the CDR3, the DNA is TGTGCCAGCAGCCAACACCGGGACTCCCCCACCGGGGAGCTGTTTTTT. It encodes CASSQHRDSPTGELFF.

The chain has TRBV30 and TRBJ1-3; a possible D gene is TRBD1 (5 bases). Germline CDR1 and CDR2: GTSNPN and SVGIG (reference sequence). The CDR3 is 12 residues long. V lost 5 bases and J lost 0, with 5 bases in between. The DNA of the CDR3 is TGTGCCTGGGGGGGCTCTGGAAACACCATATATTTT. Its protein is CAWGGSGNTIYF.

By share, this clone counts as medium-sized. The V and J genes are TRBV12-5 and TRBJ1-2; D not certain. Germline lookup yields CDR1 LGHNT and CDR2 FRNRAP. The length of the CDR3 is 16 residues. V lost 4 bases and J 2 bases, leaving 17 bases between the germline ends. This CDR3 reads CASGWPLQRGNYGYTF. The CDR3 DNA reads as TGTGCTAGTGGTTGGCCACTTCAACGAGGGAACTATGGCTACACCTTC.

This chain links TRBV10-3 with TRBJ2-3; 14 nucleotides align to TRBD2. V trimming: 7 bases; J trimming: 3 bases; junction bases outside the gene matches: 9. CDR3 size: 17 residues. CDR1 and CDR2 (germline): ENHRY, SYGVKD. The CDR3 region has the DNA TGTGCCATCACCCCGGGACTAGCGGGGGTAGGGACAGATACGCAGTATTTT. This sequence encodes CAITPGLAGVGTDTQYF.

V gene TRBV28 combines with J gene TRBJ2-7; D is unresolved. V lost 7 bases to trimming and J lost 2 bases, with 6 bases between them. Germline-derived CDR1 and CDR2 are MDHEN and SYDVKM. This CDR3 contains 11 residues. The chain's CDR3 is CASTSTYEQYF. In DNA form, the CDR3 reads TGTGCCAGCACCTCGACCTACGAGCAGTACTTC. Drawing the rest from reference TRBV28 and TRBJ2-7, the complete variable domain is DVKVTQSSRYLVKRTGEKVFLECVQDMDHENMFWYRQDPGLGLRLIYFSYDVKMKEKGDIPEGYSVSREKKERFSLILESASTNQTSMYLCASTSTYEQYFGPGTRLTVT.

The chain couples TRBV15 to TRBJ1-1; D might be TRBD1 (6 bases). The CDR3 has 14 residues. The germline CDR1 and CDR2 sequences are LNHNV and YYDKDF (reference sequence). Trimming left V 0 bases short and J 3 bases short, with 8 bases between. CDR3 DNA sequence: TGTGCCACCAGCAGAGAACCAGGGGACACTGAAGCTTTCTTT. It is translated as CATSREPGDTEAFF. Combining the CDR3 with reference TRBV15 and TRBJ1-1 gives the whole variable domain DAMVIQNPRYQVTQFGKPVTLSCSQTLNHNVMYWYQQKSSQAPKLLFHYYDKDFNNEADTPDNFQSRRPNTSFCFLDIRSPGLGDTAMYLCATSREPGDTEAFFGQGTRLTVV.

The V and J genes are TRBV2 and TRBJ1-2; TRBD1 agrees at 7 bases. J gave up 7 bases and V 3 bases, and 8 bases lay outside the gene matches. The CDR3 is 14 amino acids. CDR1 and CDR2 (germline): SNHLY, FYNNEI. As DNA, the CDR3 is TGTGCCAGCAGTGAGGACAGGCCTCTAGTTGGCTACACCTTC. Amino acids: CASSEDRPLVGYTF.

The rearrangement joins TRBV18 to TRBJ2-3; 7 nucleotides agree with TRBD2. Germline loops: CDR1 KGHSH, CDR2 LQKENI. V gave up 3 bases and J gave up 0 bases; unmatched junction bases: 12. The CDR3 is made up of 18 amino acids. Written as DNA, the CDR3 is TGTGCCAGCTCACCTCGCAATCTAGCGGTATCTAGCACAGATACGCAGTATTTT. Translation: CASSPRNLAVSSTDTQYF.

This sequence joins TRBV4-3 and TRBJ2-7; D is possibly TRBD2 (6 bases). Germline V CDR1 and CDR2: LGHNA, YSLEER. This CDR3 region has 15 residues. With 3 bases removed from V and 1 base from J, the gap between germline ends came to 13 bases. The CDR3 DNA is TGCGCCAGCAGCCAGGACTACCGTTGGTCCTACGAGCAGTACTTC. Encoded protein: CASSQDYRWSYEQYF.

V gene TRBV5-6 combines with J gene TRBJ2-7, with D uncertain. This CDR3 is 11 amino acids long. Germline V gene data show CDR1 as SGHDT and CDR2 as YYEEEE. The V gene lost 0 bases and the J gene lost 7 bases, with 5 bases spanning the gap. The CDR3 spells CASSLGGEQYF. The CDR3 nucleotides are TGTGCCAGCAGCTTGGGGGGAGAGCAGTACTTC.

The chain links TRBV5-1 to TRBJ2-5; TRBD1 matches 8 bases. Germline V gene sequence: CDR1 SGHRS, CDR2 YFSETQ. V shed 6 bases and J 5 bases; nucleotides not matched to a gene: 6. CDR3 size: 13 residues. CDR3 loop: CASTLTGDETQYF. CDR3 DNA sequence: TGCGCCAGCACCCTGACAGGGGACGAGACCCAGTACTTC.

This chain joins TRBV6-5 and TRBJ2-1, with D possibly being TRBD2 (5 bases). V was trimmed by 4 bases and J by 0 bases, leaving 10 bases between them. Germline V gives CDR1 MNHEY, CDR2 SVGAGI. The CDR3 extends over 15 amino acids. The CDR3 DNA sequence: TGTGCCAGCAGTTGGGAGAGCGGCTCCTACAATGAGCAGTTCTTC. Protein sequence: CASSWESGSYNEQFF.

This chain connects TRBV9 to TRBJ2-1; 9 bases agree with TRBD2. The V gene's germline CDR1 is SGDLS and CDR2 YYNGEE. The V and J ends lost 1 base and 4 bases, in that order; junction bases with no gene match: 9. The CDR3 runs 17 residues. CDR3 region: CASSVSSGAHRYNEQFF. CDR3 DNA sequence: TGTGCCAGCAGCGTATCTAGCGGGGCCCACCGATACAATGAGCAGTTCTTC.

The V and J genes are TRBV9 and TRBJ2-5; the D gene could be TRBD1 or TRBD2 (5 bases each). CDR3 length: 15 amino acids. The germline V gene encodes CDR1 SGDLS and CDR2 YYNGEE. V was shortened by 0 bases and J by 2 bases, with 11 bases between the two germline ends. The CDR3 spells CASSVAGTNQETQYF. The CDR3 DNA is TGTGCCAGCAGCGTAGCCGGGACCAATCAAGAGACCCAGTACTTC.

The CDR3 loop is CASWGSYPTYEQYF. The DNA for the CDR3 is TGTGCCAGCTGGGGATCCTACCCAACCTACGAGCAGTACTTC. The rearrangement joins TRBV27 to TRBJ2-7; unclear D gene. V was shortened by 8 bases and J by 2 bases, with 16 bases between the two germline ends. This CDR3 comprises 14 residues. CDR1 is MNHEY, CDR2 SMNVEV, per germline (reference sequence).